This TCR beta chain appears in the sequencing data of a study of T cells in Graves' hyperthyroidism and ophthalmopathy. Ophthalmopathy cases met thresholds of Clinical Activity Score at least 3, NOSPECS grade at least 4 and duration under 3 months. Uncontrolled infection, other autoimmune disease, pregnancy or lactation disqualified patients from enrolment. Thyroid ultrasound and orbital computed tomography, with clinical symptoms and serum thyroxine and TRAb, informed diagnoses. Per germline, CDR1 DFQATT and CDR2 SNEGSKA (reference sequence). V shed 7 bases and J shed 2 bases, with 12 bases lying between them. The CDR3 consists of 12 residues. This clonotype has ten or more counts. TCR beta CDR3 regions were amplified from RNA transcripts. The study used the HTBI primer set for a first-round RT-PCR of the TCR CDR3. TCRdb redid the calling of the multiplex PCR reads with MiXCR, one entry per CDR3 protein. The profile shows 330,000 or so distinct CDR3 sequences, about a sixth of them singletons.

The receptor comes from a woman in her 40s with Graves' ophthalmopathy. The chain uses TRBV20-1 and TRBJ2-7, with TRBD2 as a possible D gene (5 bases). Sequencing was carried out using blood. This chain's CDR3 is CSGESAPYEQYF. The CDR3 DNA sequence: TGCAGTGGGGAGTCAGCGCCCTACGAGCAGTACTTC.